The rows below give T cell receptor beta chains drawn from one sample of a study of blood T cell repertoires in COVID-19. Only in-frame clones appear in the TCRdb table, and some are missing; sequencing was by immunoSEQ multiplex PCR. The data show 200,000 or so clones, about nine tenths seen once. Input material: peripheral blood. These receptors were obtained from a man aged 55 to 70 who had recovered from COVID-19. Each CDR3 is given with its conserved first and last residue. The D gene is left open where the match is weak. Some rows have no size entry. The others give once, few or many, or a class for an expanded clone.

j_call: TRBJ2-2; clone_size: once; d_call: TRBD1; v_call: TRBV5-5; cdr3_nt: TGTGCCAGCAGCCTTAGACAGGGGGTTACGGGCTACACCGGGGAGCTGTTTTTT; cdr3_aa: CASSLRQGVTGYTGELFF
j_call: TRBJ1-5; clone_size: -; d_call: -; v_call: TRBV19; cdr3_nt: TGTGCCAGTAAAAACGGGGGTAGGGGAAGCAATCAGCCCCAGCATTTT; cdr3_aa: CASKNGGRGSNQPQHF
j_call: TRBJ2-7; clone_size: -; d_call: TRBD1; v_call: TRBV6-5; cdr3_nt: TGTGCCAGCAGTTACGTCCGGACAGGGCTTTCGCTCGAGCAGTACTTC; cdr3_aa: CASSYVRTGLSLEQYF
j_call: TRBJ2-7; clone_size: -; d_call: TRBD2; v_call: TRBV6-5; cdr3_nt: TGTGCCAGCAGCTACAGACCGGGACTAGCGGACTACGAGCAGTACTTC; cdr3_aa: CASSYRPGLADYEQYF
j_call: TRBJ2-1; clone_size: -; d_call: -; v_call: TRBV7-2; cdr3_nt: TGTGCCAGCAGCATTAGACTAATCTCCTACAATGAGCAGTTCTTC; cdr3_aa: CASSIRLISYNEQFF
j_call: TRBJ1-3; clone_size: -; d_call: -; v_call: TRBV10-3; cdr3_nt: TGTGCCATCATGGACACAGGGAAATTAGGAAACACCATATATTTT; cdr3_aa: CAIMDTGKLGNTIYF
j_call: TRBJ1-1; clone_size: -; d_call: -; v_call: TRBV7-2; cdr3_nt: TGTGCCAGCAGCTTACAGGGTAGGAACACTGAAGCTTTCTTT; cdr3_aa: CASSLQGRNTEAFF
j_call: TRBJ2-4; clone_size: -; d_call: TRBD2; v_call: TRBV7-2; cdr3_nt: TGTGCCAGCAGCTTAGTAAGAGCGGGGGGCTCCAAAAACATTCAGTACTTC; cdr3_aa: CASSLVRAGGSKNIQYF
j_call: TRBJ1-2; clone_size: -; d_call: -; v_call: TRBV5-1; cdr3_nt: TGCGCCAGCAGTCCCGTAGACAGACCCCAGTATGGCTACACCTTC; cdr3_aa: CASSPVDRPQYGYTF
j_call: TRBJ2-3; clone_size: -; d_call: -; v_call: TRBV9; cdr3_nt: TGTGCCAGCAGCGTAGGCCAGGGCTCAGATACGCAGTATTTT; cdr3_aa: CASSVGQGSDTQYF
j_call: TRBJ1-1; clone_size: -; d_call: -; v_call: TRBV6-2/TRBV6-3; cdr3_nt: TGTGCCAGCAGTTATATTCCCCGCACTGAAGCTTTCTTT; cdr3_aa: CASSYIPRTEAFF
j_call: TRBJ2-3; clone_size: -; d_call: TRBD2; v_call: TRBV10-3; cdr3_nt: TGTGCCATCGCCGGGACTAGCGGTCTCGCAGATACGCAGTATTTT; cdr3_aa: CAIAGTSGLADTQYF
j_call: TRBJ2-2; clone_size: -; d_call: TRBD1; v_call: TRBV6-4; cdr3_nt: TGTGCCAGCAGTGAATCAGGGGGTAACACCGGGGAGCTGTTTTTT; cdr3_aa: CASSESGGNTGELFF
j_call: TRBJ2-1; clone_size: -; d_call: -; v_call: TRBV28; cdr3_nt: TGTGCCAGCCATAAGCCGAACAATGAGCAGTTCTTC; cdr3_aa: CASHKPNNEQFF
j_call: TRBJ2-2; clone_size: -; d_call: -; v_call: TRBV9; cdr3_nt: TGTGCCAGCAGCGTAGAAGGAGGGAACACCGGGGAGCTGTTTTTT; cdr3_aa: CASSVEGGNTGELFF
j_call: TRBJ1-2; clone_size: -; d_call: TRBD1; v_call: TRBV28; cdr3_nt: TGTGCCAGCAGTCTGGACAGGGTCTATGGCTACACCTTC; cdr3_aa: CASSLDRVYGYTF
j_call: TRBJ1-6; clone_size: -; d_call: -; v_call: TRBV6-1; cdr3_nt: TGTGCCAGCAGTGAACGTGAGACACGGCCTAATTCACCCCTCCACTTT; cdr3_aa: CASSERETRPNSPLHF
j_call: TRBJ1-2; clone_size: -; d_call: -; v_call: TRBV5-1; cdr3_nt: TGCGCCAGCAGCACCGGGACGGCCGGGGAGGATGGCTACACCTTC; cdr3_aa: CASSTGTAGEDGYTF
j_call: TRBJ1-4; clone_size: -; d_call: -; v_call: TRBV10-3; cdr3_nt: TGTGCCGCCCGCCCTACAGGGATACCGGAAAAACTGTTTTTT; cdr3_aa: CAARPTGIPEKLFF
j_call: TRBJ2-7; clone_size: -; d_call: TRBD1; v_call: TRBV7-3; cdr3_nt: TGTGCCAGCAGCTTCGGGACAGCCTACGAGCAGTACTTC; cdr3_aa: CASSFGTAYEQYF
j_call: TRBJ2-1; clone_size: -; d_call: TRBD2; v_call: TRBV2; cdr3_nt: TGTGCCAGCAGTGGGACTAGCGGGAATGAGCAGTTCTTC; cdr3_aa: CASSGTSGNEQFF
j_call: TRBJ2-2; clone_size: -; d_call: TRBD2; v_call: TRBV7-9; cdr3_nt: TGTGCCAGCAGCTTACCCCCTAGCGGAGACACCGGGGAGCTGTTTTTT; cdr3_aa: CASSLPPSGDTGELFF
j_call: TRBJ2-3; clone_size: -; d_call: -; v_call: TRBV5-5; cdr3_nt: TGTGCCAGCAGCTTTCGCGGTGACCGGAGCACAGATACGCAGTATTTT; cdr3_aa: CASSFRGDRSTDTQYF
j_call: TRBJ2-5; clone_size: -; d_call: TRBD1; v_call: TRBV5-5; cdr3_nt: TGTGCCAGCAGCTTGGCCCCGGGACAGGGGTCCAGGGAGACCCAGTACTTC; cdr3_aa: CASSLAPGQGSRETQYF
j_call: TRBJ2-4; clone_size: once; d_call: TRBD2; v_call: TRBV5-4; cdr3_nt: TGTGCCAGCAGTAATGGACTAGCGGTAGCCAAAAACATTCAGTACTTC; cdr3_aa: CASSNGLAVAKNIQYF
j_call: TRBJ1-2; clone_size: -; d_call: TRBD1; v_call: TRBV2; cdr3_nt: TGTGCCAGCATTAAGACAGGGGGCGGCTATGGCTACACCTTC; cdr3_aa: CASIKTGGGYGYTF
j_call: TRBJ2-1; clone_size: -; d_call: TRBD2; v_call: TRBV30; cdr3_nt: TGTGCCTGGAGTACCCCCGGACTAGCGGGACTCAATGAGCAGTTCTTC; cdr3_aa: CAWSTPGLAGLNEQFF
j_call: TRBJ2-7; clone_size: -; d_call: -; v_call: TRBV5-1; cdr3_nt: TGCGCCAGCAGCTGGGGGGACGAGCAGTACTTC; cdr3_aa: CASSWGDEQYF
j_call: TRBJ2-2; clone_size: -; d_call: -; v_call: TRBV18; cdr3_nt: TGTGCCAGCTCACCATCGAGGGCTGGCGGGGAGCTGTTTTTT; cdr3_aa: CASSPSRAGGELFF
j_call: TRBJ2-7; clone_size: few; d_call: -; v_call: TRBV7-8; cdr3_nt: TGTGCCAGCAGCAAGGCGGAACGAGCCTACGAGCAGTACTTC; cdr3_aa: CASSKAERAYEQYF
j_call: TRBJ1-5; clone_size: -; d_call: -; v_call: TRBV6-1; cdr3_nt: TGTGCCAGCAGTGAAATGAGGGGACTCTACAATCAGCCCCAGCATTTT; cdr3_aa: CASSEMRGLYNQPQHF
j_call: TRBJ2-6; clone_size: -; d_call: -; v_call: TRBV19; cdr3_nt: TGTGCCAGTAGTATCGCGGTTGGGGCCAACGTCCTGACTTTC; cdr3_aa: CASSIAVGANVLTF
j_call: TRBJ2-5; clone_size: -; d_call: TRBD1; v_call: TRBV25-1; cdr3_nt: TGTGCCAGCACCCAGGGGGCTGGGGGGCGGGAGACCCAGTACTTC; cdr3_aa: CASTQGAGGRETQYF
j_call: TRBJ2-5; clone_size: -; d_call: -; v_call: TRBV11-2; cdr3_nt: TGTGCCAGCAGCTTACTCCCCTACGAGACCCAGTACTTC; cdr3_aa: CASSLLPYETQYF
j_call: TRBJ1-4; clone_size: -; d_call: -; v_call: TRBV7-9; cdr3_nt: TGTGCCAGCAGCTCCGACAGGTCGGCTAATGAAAAACTGTTTTTT; cdr3_aa: CASSSDRSANEKLFF
j_call: TRBJ2-3; clone_size: -; d_call: TRBD2; v_call: TRBV4-1; cdr3_nt: TGCGCCAGCAGCCAATCTGGGGCCGGGACTAGCGGGAGAACAGATACGCAGTATTTT; cdr3_aa: CASSQSGAGTSGRTDTQYF
j_call: TRBJ2-1; clone_size: once; d_call: TRBD2; v_call: TRBV5-1; cdr3_nt: TGCGCCAGCAGCCCCCGGGTAGCGGGAAGCTCCTACAATGAGCAGTTCTTC; cdr3_aa: CASSPRVAGSSYNEQFF
j_call: TRBJ1-5; clone_size: -; d_call: -; v_call: TRBV15; cdr3_nt: TGTGCCACCAGCAGAGAGGGGGCCAGGCAGCCCCAGCATTTT; cdr3_aa: CATSREGARQPQHF
j_call: TRBJ1-2; clone_size: once; d_call: -; v_call: TRBV5-4; cdr3_nt: TGTGCCAGCAGCTTTTACGGCGCCGGGAATTTTGGCTACACCTTC; cdr3_aa: CASSFYGAGNFGYTF
j_call: TRBJ2-2; clone_size: -; d_call: -; v_call: TRBV11-3; cdr3_nt: TGTGCCAGCAGCCAAGACGGCGTCGGACTGTCGAGCACCGGGGAGCTGTTTTTT; cdr3_aa: CASSQDGVGLSSTGELFF
j_call: TRBJ2-3; clone_size: -; d_call: TRBD2; v_call: TRBV7-6; cdr3_nt: TGTGCCAGCAGTAAGGACTGGGCGGGGGGATCAGATACGCAGTATTTT; cdr3_aa: CASSKDWAGGSDTQYF
j_call: TRBJ2-1; clone_size: -; d_call: TRBD2; v_call: TRBV11-3; cdr3_nt: TGTGCCAGCAGCCTACGACTAGCGGTCTACAATGAGCAGTTCTTC; cdr3_aa: CASSLRLAVYNEQFF
j_call: TRBJ1-2; clone_size: few; d_call: TRBD1; v_call: TRBV12-3/TRBV12-4; cdr3_nt: TGTGCCAGCAGTTCTGCTTACAGGGGCGGCTACACCTTC; cdr3_aa: CASSSAYRGGYTF
j_call: TRBJ1-6; clone_size: -; d_call: -; v_call: TRBV7-8; cdr3_nt: TGTGCCAGCAGCTTAGTGAGGACAAATACTGTTAATTCACCCCTCCACTTT; cdr3_aa: CASSLVRTNTVNSPLHF
j_call: TRBJ2-5; clone_size: -; d_call: -; v_call: TRBV7-2; cdr3_nt: TGTGCCAGCAGCCCTCCGGGGAGCAGCGTCCAAGAGACCCAGTACTTC; cdr3_aa: CASSPPGSSVQETQYF
j_call: TRBJ2-3; clone_size: -; d_call: -; v_call: TRBV3-1/TRBV3-2; cdr3_nt: TGTGCCAGCAGCCAAGCCAGCGCTACGCAGTATTTT; cdr3_aa: CASSQASATQYF
j_call: TRBJ2-1; clone_size: -; d_call: TRBD2; v_call: TRBV5-1; cdr3_nt: TGCGCCAGCAGCCTTGCGGGAGCTACCAATGAGCAGTTCTTC; cdr3_aa: CASSLAGATNEQFF
j_call: TRBJ1-1; clone_size: -; d_call: TRBD1; v_call: TRBV4-1; cdr3_nt: TGCGCCAGCAGCTCTCAGACGACGGGACAGGGGTTTGAAGCTTTCTTT; cdr3_aa: CASSSQTTGQGFEAFF
j_call: TRBJ1-5; clone_size: -; d_call: TRBD1; v_call: TRBV6-5; cdr3_nt: TGTGCCAGCAGTAGACAGGGGTATCAGCCCCAGCATTTT; cdr3_aa: CASSRQGYQPQHF
j_call: TRBJ2-5; clone_size: -; d_call: TRBD2; v_call: TRBV14; cdr3_nt: TGTGCCAGCAGCCAAGATCGGGGGGGGACCCAGTACTTC; cdr3_aa: CASSQDRGGTQYF
j_call: TRBJ1-1; clone_size: -; d_call: -; v_call: TRBV6-5; cdr3_nt: TGTGCCAGCAGTTACTCGGGGAGGACTGAAGCTTTCTTT; cdr3_aa: CASSYSGRTEAFF
j_call: TRBJ1-5; clone_size: -; d_call: -; v_call: TRBV9; cdr3_nt: TGTGCCAGCAGCGTAGACAGTGTGGATCAGCCCCAGCATTTT; cdr3_aa: CASSVDSVDQPQHF
j_call: TRBJ1-2; clone_size: -; d_call: -; v_call: TRBV28; cdr3_nt: TGTGCCAGCAGCGCAGGGTCTTCGGTTGGCTACACCTTC; cdr3_aa: CASSAGSSVGYTF
j_call: TRBJ1-5; clone_size: -; d_call: -; v_call: TRBV3-1/TRBV3-2; cdr3_nt: TGTGCCAGCAGCCAATCGATACAGGGAAGCAATCAGCCCCAGCATTTT; cdr3_aa: CASSQSIQGSNQPQHF
j_call: TRBJ2-3; clone_size: -; d_call: -; v_call: TRBV6-5; cdr3_nt: TGTGCCAGCAGGAACAAGCGGGTTGGCACAGATACGCAGTATTTT; cdr3_aa: CASRNKRVGTDTQYF
j_call: TRBJ2-6; clone_size: -; d_call: -; v_call: TRBV28; cdr3_nt: TGTGCCAGCAGTACCCGAAACTGGTCCCCGGGGGCCAACGTCCTGACTTTC; cdr3_aa: CASSTRNWSPGANVLTF
j_call: TRBJ1-4; clone_size: once; d_call: TRBD1; v_call: TRBV3-1/TRBV3-2; cdr3_nt: TGTGCCAGCAGCCAAGGGGCAGGGGGCTATGAAAAACTGTTTTTT; cdr3_aa: CASSQGAGGYEKLFF
j_call: TRBJ1-4; clone_size: -; d_call: -; v_call: TRBV7-9; cdr3_nt: TGTGCCAGCAGCGTAAGAGGGAGGGAAAAACTGTTTTTT; cdr3_aa: CASSVRGREKLFF
j_call: TRBJ1-3; clone_size: few; d_call: -; v_call: TRBV3-1/TRBV3-2; cdr3_nt: TGTGCCAGCAGCCTGGGCGGGGGCTCTGGAAACACCATATATTTT; cdr3_aa: CASSLGGGSGNTIYF